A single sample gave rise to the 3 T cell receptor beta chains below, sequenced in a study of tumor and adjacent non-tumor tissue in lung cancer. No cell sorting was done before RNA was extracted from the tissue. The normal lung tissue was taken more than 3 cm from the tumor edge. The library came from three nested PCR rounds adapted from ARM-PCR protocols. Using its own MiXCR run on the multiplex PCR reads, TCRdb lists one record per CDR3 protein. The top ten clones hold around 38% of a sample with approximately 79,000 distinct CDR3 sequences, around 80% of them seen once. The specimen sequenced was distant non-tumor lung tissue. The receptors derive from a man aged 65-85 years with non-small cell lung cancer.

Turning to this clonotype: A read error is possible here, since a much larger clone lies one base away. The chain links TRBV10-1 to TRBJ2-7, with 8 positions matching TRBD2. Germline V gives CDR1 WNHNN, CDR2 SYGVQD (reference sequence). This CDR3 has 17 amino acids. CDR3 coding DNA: TGCGCCAGCAGTGAGCCTTGGACTAGCCGTAGCTCCTACGACCAGTACTTC. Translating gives CASSEPWTSRSSYDQYF.

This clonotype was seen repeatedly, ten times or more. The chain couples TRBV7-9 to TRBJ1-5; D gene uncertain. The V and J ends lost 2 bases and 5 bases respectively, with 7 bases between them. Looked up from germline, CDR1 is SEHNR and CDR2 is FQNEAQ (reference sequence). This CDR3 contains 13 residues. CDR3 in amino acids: CASSLTSDQPQHF. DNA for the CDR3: TGTGCCAGCAGCTTAACGAGCGATCAGCCCCAGCATTTT.

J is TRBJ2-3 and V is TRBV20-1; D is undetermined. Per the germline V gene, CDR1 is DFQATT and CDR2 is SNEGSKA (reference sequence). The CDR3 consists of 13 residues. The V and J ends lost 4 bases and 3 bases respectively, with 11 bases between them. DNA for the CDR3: TGCAGTGCTATCGTCCGCGGAACAGATACGCAGTATTTT. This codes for CSAIVRGTDTQYF.